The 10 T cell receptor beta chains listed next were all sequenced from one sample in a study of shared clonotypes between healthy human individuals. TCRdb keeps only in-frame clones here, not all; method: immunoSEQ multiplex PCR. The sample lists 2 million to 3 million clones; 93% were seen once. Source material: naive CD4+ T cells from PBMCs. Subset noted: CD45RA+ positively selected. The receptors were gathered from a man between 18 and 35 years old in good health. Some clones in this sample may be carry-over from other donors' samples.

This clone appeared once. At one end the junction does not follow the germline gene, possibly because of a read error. The CDR3 bases are TGTGCCAGCAGTTACTCCTCGGCAGATACGCAGTGTTTT. It translates to CASSYSSADTQCF. The chain joins TRBV6-6 to TRBJ2-3; no reliable D call. CDR3 size: 13 residues. The germline gives CDR1 MNHNY, CDR2 SVGAGI (reference sequence).

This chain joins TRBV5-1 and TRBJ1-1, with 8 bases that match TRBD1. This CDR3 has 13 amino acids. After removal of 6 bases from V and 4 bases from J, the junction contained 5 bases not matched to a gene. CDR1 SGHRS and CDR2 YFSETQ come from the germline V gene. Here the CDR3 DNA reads TGCGCCAGCAACCAAGGACAGGGCACTGAAGCTTTCTTT. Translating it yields CASNQGQGTEAFF. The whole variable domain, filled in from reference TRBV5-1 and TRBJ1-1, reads KAGVTQTPRYLIKTRGQQVTLSCSPISGHRSVSWYQQTPGQGLQFLFEYFSETQRNKGNFPGRFSGRQFSNSRSEMNVSTLELGDSALYLCASNQGQGTEAFFGQGTRLTVV.

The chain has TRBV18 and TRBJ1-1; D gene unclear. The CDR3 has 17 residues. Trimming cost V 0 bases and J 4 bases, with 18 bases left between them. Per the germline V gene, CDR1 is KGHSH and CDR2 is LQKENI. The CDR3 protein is CASSPPMAPGAGTEAFF. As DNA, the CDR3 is TGTGCCAGCTCACCACCGATGGCCCCAGGCGCGGGCACTGAAGCTTTCTTT.

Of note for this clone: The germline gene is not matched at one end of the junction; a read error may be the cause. The CDR3 DNA sequence: TGTGCCAGCAGCTTGTACGGGAGGGCCTCCAACGAGCAGTACTTC. Its translation: CASSLYGRASNEQYF. The rearrangement uses TRBV7-2 and TRBJ2-7; TRBD2 matches 8 bases. Germline V gene data show CDR1 as SGHTA and CDR2 as FQGNSA. The CDR3 is 15 amino acids.

The CDR3 sequence: CASSDLLAGGGETQYF. CDR3 sequence (DNA): TGTGCCAGCAGTGATCTTCTGGCGGGAGGAGGGGAGACCCAGTACTTC. The V call is TRBV6-1, the J call TRBJ2-5, with TRBD2 matching 8 bases. The junction had 11 bases not matched to a gene; V was cut back by 3 bases and J by 5 bases. The CDR3 consists of 16 residues. The V gene's germline CDR1 is MNHNS and CDR2 SASEGT.

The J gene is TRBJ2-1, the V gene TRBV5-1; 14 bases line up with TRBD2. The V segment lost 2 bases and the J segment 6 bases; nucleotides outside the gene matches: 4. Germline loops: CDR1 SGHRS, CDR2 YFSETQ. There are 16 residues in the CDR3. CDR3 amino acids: CASSFSGTSGSNEQFF. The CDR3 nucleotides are TGCGCCAGCAGCTTCTCCGGGACTAGCGGGAGCAATGAGCAGTTCTTC.

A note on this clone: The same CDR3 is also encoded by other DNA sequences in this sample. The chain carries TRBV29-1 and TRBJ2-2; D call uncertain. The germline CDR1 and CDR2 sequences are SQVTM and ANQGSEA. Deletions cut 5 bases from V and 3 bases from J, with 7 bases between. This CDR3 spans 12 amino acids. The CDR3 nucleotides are TGCAGCGTTCCGCTATACACCGGGGAGCTGTTTTTT. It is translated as CSVPLYTGELFF.

CDR3 in amino acids: CSVARAVSSYEQYF. In DNA form, the CDR3 reads TGCAGCGTTGCTCGGGCGGTGAGCTCCTACGAGCAGTACTTC. This chain uses TRBV29-1 with TRBJ2-7; D gene unclear. Germline V gives CDR1 SQVTM, CDR2 ANQGSEA. V lost 4 bases and J lost 0, with 13 bases in between. This CDR3 region has 14 residues.

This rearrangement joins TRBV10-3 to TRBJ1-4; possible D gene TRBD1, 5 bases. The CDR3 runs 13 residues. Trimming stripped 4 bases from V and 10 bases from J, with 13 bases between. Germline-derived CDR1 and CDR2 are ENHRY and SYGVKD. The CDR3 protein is CAISVGPGGKLFF. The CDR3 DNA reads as TGTGCCATCAGTGTGGGGCCGGGGGGAAAACTGTTTTTT.

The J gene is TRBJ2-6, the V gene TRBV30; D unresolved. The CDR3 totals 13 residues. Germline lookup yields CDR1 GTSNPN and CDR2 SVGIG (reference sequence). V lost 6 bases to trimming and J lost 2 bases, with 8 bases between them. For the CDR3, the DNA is TGTGCCTGTTCACCAGCTGGGGCCAACGTCCTGACTTTC. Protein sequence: CACSPAGANVLTF.